The rows below give T cell receptor beta chains drawn from one sample of a study of blood T cell repertoires in COVID-19. The method was immunoSEQ multiplex PCR; TCRdb's version includes in-frame clones alone and lacks a portion of them. The table lists roughly 150,000 clones, 65% to 90% of them singletons. Material for sequencing was peripheral blood. Every receptor here comes from a woman aged 45-59 years in a cohort sampled during active or convalescent COVID-19. Each CDR3 is given with its conserved first and last residue. The D gene is left open where the match is weak. Rows give clone size only sometimes, using once, few, many, or a class for an expanded clone.

>TRBJ1-4|few|15|TRBV19|TRBD1
CASSNTGTGNEKLFF
TGTGCCAGTAGCAATACCGGGACAGGGAATGAAAAACTGTTTTTT
>TRBJ2-3|-|15|TRBV6-2/TRBV6-3|-
CASSYSEMEADTQYF
TGTGCCAGCAGTTACTCGGAAATGGAGGCAGATACGCAGTATTTT
>TRBJ2-3|-|15|TRBV5-5|-
CASSLEPLRTDTQYF
TGTGCCAGCAGCTTGGAGCCGCTCCGCACAGATACGCAGTATTTT
>TRBJ1-4|-|16|TRBV18|-
CASSPLRGGTNEKLFF
TGTGCCAGCTCACCACTGAGGGGAGGAACTAATGAAAAACTGTTTTTT
>TRBJ1-1|-|13|TRBV5-6|TRBD1
CASSLPTGAEAFF
TGTGCCAGCAGCTTGCCCACAGGGGCTGAAGCTTTCTTT
>TRBJ2-5|-|16|TRBV4-1|TRBD2
CASSQTSGGRWETQYF
TGCGCCAGCAGCCAAACTAGCGGGGGGCGCTGGGAGACCCAGTACTTC
>TRBJ1-1|-|14|TRBV7-2|-
CASRPREGGTEAFF
TGTGCCAGCAGACCGAGGGAGGGGGGCACTGAAGCTTTCTTT
>TRBJ1-1|-|13|TRBV6-5|-
CASSSTADTEAFF
TGTGCCAGCAGCAGTACCGCGGACACTGAAGCTTTCTTT
>TRBJ2-1|-|16|TRBV29-1|TRBD1
CSVEGLDRVRYNEQFF
TGCAGCGTTGAAGGCCTAGACAGGGTGAGGTACAATGAGCAGTTCTTC
>TRBJ2-7|-|14|TRBV19|TRBD2
CASRRGGNTYEQYF
TGTGCCAGTAGGCGGGGGGGGAATACCTACGAGCAGTACTTC
>TRBJ2-5|-|15|TRBV2|TRBD2
CASSERLAGGETQYF
TGTGCCAGCAGTGAAAGGTTAGCGGGAGGAGAGACCCAGTACTTC
>TRBJ1-3|-|14|TRBV5-1|-
CASSPTGLENTIYF
TGCGCCAGCAGCCCAACAGGCCTTGAGAACACCATATATTTT
>TRBJ2-1|-|14|TRBV6-6|TRBD2
CASLAGDIYNEQFF
TGTGCCAGCCTAGCGGGGGATATCTACAATGAGCAGTTCTTC
>TRBJ1-1|-|14|TRBV2|-
CASTGTGPNTEAFF
TGTGCCAGCACTGGAACAGGCCCGAACACTGAAGCTTTCTTT
>TRBJ2-5|-|14|TRBV5-1|TRBD2
CASKEAGRAGTQYF
TGCGCCAGTAAGGAAGCGGGGCGGGCGGGGACCCAGTACTTC
>TRBJ1-5|-|14|TRBV5-1|TRBD1
CASSAEGAGQPQHF
TGCGCCAGCAGCGCCGAGGGGGCTGGGCAGCCCCAGCATTTT
>TRBJ1-1|-|15|TRBV29-1|-
CSVDRRGLMNTEAFF
TGCAGCGTTGATAGGAGGGGACTCATGAACACTGAAGCTTTCTTT
>TRBJ2-5|-|15|TRBV7-7|TRBD2
CASSPTLAGKETQYF
TGTGCTAGCAGCCCAACTCTAGCGGGGAAAGAGACCCAGTACTTC